This is a list of T cell receptor beta chains from one sample in a study of shared clonotypes between healthy human individuals. The data were produced by immunoSEQ multiplex PCR, yet TCRdb's version contains in-frame clones alone and is incomplete. The sample has about 1,800,000 clones, just under 95% seen once. Sequencing was performed on naive CD8+ T cells sorted from blood. The receptors come from a man in his late teens or twenties in good health. Both conserved end residues are part of each CDR3. The order of the fields is J gene, D gene, clone size, V gene, CDR3 DNA, CDR3 protein. A D gene is named only where the DNA matches it firmly. For some rows the clone size is stated as once, few or many, or as a class when expanded; others skip it.

TRBJ1-1,.,.,TRBV7-8,TGTGCCAGCAGGAATACAGGGGAAGCTTTCTTT,CASRNTGEAFF
TRBJ2-7,.,.,TRBV4-1,TGCGCCAGCAGCCACCGTGACAGCCCGACGAGCTCCTACGAGCAGTACTTC,CASSHRDSPTSSYEQYF
TRBJ2-3,TRBD2,.,TRBV2,TGTGCCAGCAGTGACCCGTGGCGGGAGGGAACAGATACGCAGTATTTT,CASSDPWREGTDTQYF
TRBJ2-7,.,.,TRBV6-1,TGTGCCAGCAGTGATCCGGGCAGGGCATCCTACGAGCAGTACTTC,CASSDPGRASYEQYF
TRBJ2-2,.,.,TRBV19,TGTGCCAGTAGTATAGTTGGGGTTAGCGGGGAGCTGTTTTTT,CASSIVGVSGELFF
TRBJ2-7,TRBD1,.,TRBV29-1,TGCAGCGTTGTACCCAGGGGGCGGAACGAGCAGTACTTC,CSVVPRGRNEQYF
TRBJ2-4,.,.,TRBV14,TGTGCCAGCAGCCAACCACCCGCCTGGGTCGAAGCCAAAAACATTCAGTACTTC,CASSQPPAWVEAKNIQYF
TRBJ2-3,.,.,TRBV6-6,TGTGCCAGCAGTTATTCGGACGAAGAAGATACGCAGTATTTT,CASSYSDEEDTQYF
TRBJ2-7,.,.,TRBV7-6,TGTGCCAGCAGCTTAAGAACGGCGCCAGCACACTACGAGCAGTACTTC,CASSLRTAPAHYEQYF
TRBJ2-2,.,.,TRBV13,TGTGCCAGCAGCCATATTAGCAGGGCGGACACCGGGGAGCTGTTTTTT,CASSHISRADTGELFF
TRBJ1-5,.,.,TRBV4-1,TGCGCCAGCAGCCTTCGGGGGCCTCAGCCCCAGCATTTT,CASSLRGPQPQHF
TRBJ2-2,TRBD2,.,TRBV7-6,TGTGCCAGCAGCCCCTCTCTAGCGGGAGCCGGGGAGCTGTTTTTT,CASSPSLAGAGELFF
TRBJ2-7,.,few,TRBV11-2,TGTGCCAGCAGCTTAGACAGGGCCTACGAGCAGTACTTC,CASSLDRAYEQYF
TRBJ2-7,.,.,TRBV18,TGTGCCAGCTCACCGGGGGTATTAGCTGAGGGACGGGGTTACTACGAGCAGTACTTC,CASSPGVLAEGRGYYEQYF
TRBJ1-4,.,.,TRBV2,TGTGCCAGCAGTCAACAGGGAGGCATGGCTAATGAAAAACTGTTTTTT,CASSQQGGMANEKLFF
TRBJ2-5,TRBD2,once,TRBV6-6,TGTGCCAGCAGCGGGGGCCTAGCGGGAGACCAGTACTTC,CASSGGLAGDQYF
TRBJ2-7,TRBD2,.,TRBV11-3,TGTGCCAGCAGCTTACGGGGGGGCTACGAGCAGTACTTC,CASSLRGGYEQYF
TRBJ1-2,.,.,TRBV7-9,TGTGCCAGCAGCGACCCCCGGACTAACTATGGCTACACCTTC,CASSDPRTNYGYTF
TRBJ1-1,.,.,TRBV19,TGTGCCAGTAGTGGATGGACAGTGATGAACACTGAAGCTTTCTTT,CASSGWTVMNTEAFF
TRBJ1-2,.,.,TRBV7-6,TGTGCCAGCAGCCTAGATGAGGGAGGGAGCGGCTATGGCTACACCTTC,CASSLDEGGSGYGYTF
TRBJ2-5,.,.,TRBV25-1,TGTGCCAGCAGTGATCCCCCGGGGGGCCTTGAAGAGACCCAGTACTTC,CASSDPPGGLEETQYF
TRBJ2-7,.,.,TRBV23-1,TGCGCCAGCAGATCACTCACCGGGACGTCAGGGTACGAGCAGTACTTC,CASRSLTGTSGYEQYF
TRBJ2-2,.,.,TRBV9,TGTGCCAGCAGCTCAGACCTCACCGGGGAGCTGTTTTTT,CASSSDLTGELFF
TRBJ1-1,.,.,TRBV5-1,TGCGCCAGCAGCTTGGGGAGAGGCACTGAAGCTTTCTTT,CASSLGRGTEAFF
TRBJ2-7,.,.,TRBV27,TGTGCCAGCAGCGGGGACTGGCTAAACGAGCAGTACTTC,CASSGDWLNEQYF
TRBJ2-3,TRBD2,once,TRBV10-2,TGCGCCAGCAGTGAGGTGGCTAGCGGGAGGCCCGCAGATACGCAGTATTTT,CASSEVASGRPADTQYF
TRBJ2-1,.,.,TRBV5-6,TGTGCCAGCAGCTTTGGTTACAACAATGAGCAGTTCTTC,CASSFGYNNEQFF
TRBJ1-1,.,few,TRBV30,TGTGCCTGGGAGTACGAACAGGGCGACGGAGCTTTCTTT,CAWEYEQGDGAFF
TRBJ2-3,TRBD1,.,TRBV13,TGTGCCAGCCGGGAAAGGGGGCCAGATACGCAGTATTTT,CASRERGPDTQYF
TRBJ2-1,TRBD2,.,TRBV6-5,TGTGCCAGCAGTTCCGGGACTAGTGGGGTCAATGAGCAGTTCTTC,CASSSGTSGVNEQFF
TRBJ1-2,.,.,TRBV6-5,TGTGCCAGCAGTTACTCGGATCTCAGTTCTAACTATGGCTACACCTTC,CASSYSDLSSNYGYTF
TRBJ2-1,.,.,TRBV27,TGTGCCAGCAGTCCTCACGCAGGGGCCCTCTGGGGTGAGCAGTTCTTC,CASSPHAGALWGEQFF
TRBJ2-2,.,once,TRBV27,TGTGCCAGCAGTTTAATCGGGAGCACCGGGGAGCTGTTTTTT,CASSLIGSTGELFF
TRBJ2-7,TRBD2,.,TRBV6-4,TGTGCCAGCACCCCCCCCGGACGCGGGGGGCCTACAGGAGAGCAGTACTTC,CASTPPGRGGPTGEQYF
TRBJ2-7,TRBD2,.,TRBV7-9,TGTGCCAGCAGCCAGAGCAGGGGACTAGCAACTTCCTACGAGCAGTACTTC,CASSQSRGLATSYEQYF
TRBJ1-2,TRBD1,.,TRBV28,TGTGCCAGCAAACCCGGGACAGGGGGGAACTTCTATGGCTACACCTTC,CASKPGTGGNFYGYTF
TRBJ2-5,TRBD2,.,TRBV7-9,TGTGCCAGCGGATTTACTAGCGGCCAAGAGACCCAGTACTTC,CASGFTSGQETQYF
TRBJ2-5,.,.,TRBV20-1,TGCAGTGCTTACTTGGAGGTGACCCAGTACTTC,CSAYLEVTQYF
TRBJ2-1,.,.,TRBV6-5,TGTGCCAGCATTCCATTCGGGGGCCATGAGCAGTTCTTC,CASIPFGGHEQFF
TRBJ1-2,.,.,TRBV6-5,TGTGCCAGCAGTTACGCCCTTAACTATGGCTACACCTTC,CASSYALNYGYTF
TRBJ2-7,.,.,TRBV29-1,TGCAGCGCCATGGGTGGACAGTCCTACGAGCAGTACTTC,CSAMGGQSYEQYF
TRBJ1-1,.,.,TRBV9,TGTGCCAGCAGCCGCAAGGGCAGTTCTGAAGCTTTCTTT,CASSRKGSSEAFF